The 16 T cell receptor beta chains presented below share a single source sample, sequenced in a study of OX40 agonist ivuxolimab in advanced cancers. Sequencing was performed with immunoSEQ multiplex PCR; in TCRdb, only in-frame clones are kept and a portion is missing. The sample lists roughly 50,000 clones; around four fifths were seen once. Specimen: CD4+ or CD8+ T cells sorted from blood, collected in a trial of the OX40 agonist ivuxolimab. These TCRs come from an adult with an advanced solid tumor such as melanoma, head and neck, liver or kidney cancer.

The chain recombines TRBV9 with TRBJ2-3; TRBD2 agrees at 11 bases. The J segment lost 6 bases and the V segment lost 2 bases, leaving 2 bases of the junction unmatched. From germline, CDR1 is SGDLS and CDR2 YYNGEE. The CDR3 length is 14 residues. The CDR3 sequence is CASSVTSGGDTQYF. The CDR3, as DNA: TGTGCCAGCAGCGTTACTAGCGGGGGTGATACGCAGTATTTT. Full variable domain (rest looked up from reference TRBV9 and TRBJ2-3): DSGVTQTPKHLITATGQRVTLRCSPRSGDLSVYWYQQSLDQGLQFLIQYYNGEERAKGNILERFSAQQFPDLHSELNLSSLELGDSALYFCASSVTSGGDTQYFGPGTRLTVL.

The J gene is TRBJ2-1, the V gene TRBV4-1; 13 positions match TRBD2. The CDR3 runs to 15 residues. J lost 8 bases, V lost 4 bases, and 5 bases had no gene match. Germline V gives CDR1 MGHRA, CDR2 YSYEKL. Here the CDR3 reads CASSPGTSGTYEQFF. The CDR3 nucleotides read TGCGCCAGCAGCCCCGGGACTAGCGGGACCTATGAGCAGTTCTTC.

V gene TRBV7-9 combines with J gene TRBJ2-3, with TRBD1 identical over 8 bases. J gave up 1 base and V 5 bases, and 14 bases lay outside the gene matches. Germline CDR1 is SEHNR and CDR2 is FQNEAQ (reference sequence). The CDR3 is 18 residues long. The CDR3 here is CASSLVLVTGVGTDTQYF. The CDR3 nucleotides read TGTGCCAGCAGCCTAGTTCTGGTGACAGGGGTGGGCACAGATACGCAGTATTTT.

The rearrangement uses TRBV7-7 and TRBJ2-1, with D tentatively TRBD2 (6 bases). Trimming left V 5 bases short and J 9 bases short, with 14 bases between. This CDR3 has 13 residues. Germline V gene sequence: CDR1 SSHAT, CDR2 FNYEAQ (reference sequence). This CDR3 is CASSAVKGGEQFF. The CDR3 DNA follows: TGTGCCAGCAGCGCAGTAAAGGGAGGTGAGCAGTTCTTC. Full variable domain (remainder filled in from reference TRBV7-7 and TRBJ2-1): GAGVSQSPRYKVTKRGQDVTLRCDPISSHATLYWYQQALGQGPEFLTYFNYEAQPDKSGLPSDRFSAERPEGSISTLTIQRTEQRDSAMYRCASSAVKGGEQFFGPGTRLTVL.

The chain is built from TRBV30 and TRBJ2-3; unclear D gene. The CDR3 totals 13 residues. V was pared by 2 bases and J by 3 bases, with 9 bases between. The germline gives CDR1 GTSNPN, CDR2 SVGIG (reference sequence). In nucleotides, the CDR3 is TGTGCCTGGAGTCTAGAAGCTACAGATACGCAGTATTTT. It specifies CAWSLEATDTQYF.

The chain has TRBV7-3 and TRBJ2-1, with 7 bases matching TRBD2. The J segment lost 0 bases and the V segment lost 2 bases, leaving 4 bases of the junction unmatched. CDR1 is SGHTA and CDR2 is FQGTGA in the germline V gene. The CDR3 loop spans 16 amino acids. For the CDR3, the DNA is TGTGCCAGCAGCTTATCCGGGGGGAGCTCCTACAATGAGCAGTTCTTC. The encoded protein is CASSLSGGSSYNEQFF.

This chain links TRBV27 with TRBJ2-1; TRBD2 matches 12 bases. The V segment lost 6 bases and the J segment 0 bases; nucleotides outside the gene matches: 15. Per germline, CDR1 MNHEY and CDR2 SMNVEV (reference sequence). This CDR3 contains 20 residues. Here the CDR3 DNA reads TGTGCCAGCAGCCGGAGCTCGTGGCTAGCGGGAGGGCCCTCCTACAATGAGCAGTTCTTC. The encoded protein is CASSRSSWLAGGPSYNEQFF.

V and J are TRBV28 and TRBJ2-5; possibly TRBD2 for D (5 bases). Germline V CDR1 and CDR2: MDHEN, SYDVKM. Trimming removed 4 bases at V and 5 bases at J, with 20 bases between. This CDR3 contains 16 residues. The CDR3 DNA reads TGTGCCAGCAGTTCTAGTGGGCCCGCGGGTGGCGAGACCCAGTACTTC. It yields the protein CASSSSGPAGGETQYF.

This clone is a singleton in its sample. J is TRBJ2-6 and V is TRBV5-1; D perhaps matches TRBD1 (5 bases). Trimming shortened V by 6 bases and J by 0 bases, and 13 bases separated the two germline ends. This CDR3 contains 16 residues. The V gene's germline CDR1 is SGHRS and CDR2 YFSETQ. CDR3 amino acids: CASMPGSLSGANVLTF. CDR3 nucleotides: TGCGCCAGCATGCCAGGGTCTCTCTCTGGGGCCAACGTCCTGACTTTC.

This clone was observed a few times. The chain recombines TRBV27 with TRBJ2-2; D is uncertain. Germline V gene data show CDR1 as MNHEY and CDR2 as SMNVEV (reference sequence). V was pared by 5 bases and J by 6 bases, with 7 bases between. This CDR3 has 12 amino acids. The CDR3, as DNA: TGTGCCAGCAGTGGCCTTTCCGGGGAGCTGTTTTTT. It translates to CASSGLSGELFF.

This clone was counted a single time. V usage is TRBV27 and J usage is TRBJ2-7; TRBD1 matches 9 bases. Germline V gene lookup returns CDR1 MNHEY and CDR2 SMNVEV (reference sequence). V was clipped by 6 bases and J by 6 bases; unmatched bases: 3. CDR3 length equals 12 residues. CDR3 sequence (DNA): TGTGCCAGCAGGGGACAGGGCCTCGAGCAGTACGTC. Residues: CASRGQGLEQYV.

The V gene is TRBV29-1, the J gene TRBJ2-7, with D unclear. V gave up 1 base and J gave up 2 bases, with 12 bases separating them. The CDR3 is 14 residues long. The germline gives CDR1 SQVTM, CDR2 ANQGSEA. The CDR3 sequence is CSVEGTLGTYEQYF. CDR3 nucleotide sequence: TGCAGCGTTGAAGGGACGCTTGGAACCTACGAGCAGTACTTC.

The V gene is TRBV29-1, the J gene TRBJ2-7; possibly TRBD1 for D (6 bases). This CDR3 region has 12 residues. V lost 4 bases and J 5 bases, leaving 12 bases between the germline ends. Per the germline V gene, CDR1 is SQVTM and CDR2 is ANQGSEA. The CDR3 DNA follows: TGCAGCGTTGCGGTCAGGGGAGACGAGCAGTACGTC. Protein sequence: CSVAVRGDEQYV.

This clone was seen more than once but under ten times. The chain's CDR3 is CATSSSYNSPLHF. In DNA form, the CDR3 reads TGTGCCACCTCGAGCTCCTATAATTCACCCCTCCACTTT. The chain links TRBV5-5 to TRBJ1-6, with D unclear. The CDR3 extends over 13 amino acids. Germline assignment: CDR1 SGHKS and CDR2 YYEKEE (reference sequence). The V and J ends lost 9 bases and 0 bases respectively, with 7 bases between them.

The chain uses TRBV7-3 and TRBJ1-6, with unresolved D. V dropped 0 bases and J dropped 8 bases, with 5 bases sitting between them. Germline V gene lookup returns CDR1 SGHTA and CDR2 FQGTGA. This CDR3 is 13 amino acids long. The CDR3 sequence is CASSLTKDSPLHF. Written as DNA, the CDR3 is TGTGCCAGCAGCTTAACGAAGGATTCACCCCTCCACTTT.

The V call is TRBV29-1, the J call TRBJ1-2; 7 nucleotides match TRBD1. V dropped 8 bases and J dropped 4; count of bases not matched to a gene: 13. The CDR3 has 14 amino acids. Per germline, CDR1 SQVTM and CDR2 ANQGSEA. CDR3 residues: CSPGEAGGSYGYTF. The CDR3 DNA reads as TGCAGCCCCGGCGAGGCAGGGGGGAGCTATGGCTACACCTTC.